The TCR beta chain under discussion was sequenced for a study of blood T cell repertoires in COVID-19. As for the study in general: Acute and convalescent COVID-19 specimens originated in the United States, Italy and Spain.

The CDR3 length is 16 residues. Methods used by the authors: Amplified reference gene primers provided the basis for estimating nucleated cell counts. Clones were sequenced by immunoSEQ multiplex PCR, and TCRdb holds only the in-frame ones, with some missing. V, J and clone size derive from that table, while D and trimming were established from the DNA sequence. The table shows approximately 53,000 clones, with roughly 89% occurring only once. The TCR comes from a human donor in a cohort sampled during active COVID-19. The chain joins TRBV1 to TRBJ2-7; no check of the table's D call, TRBD2, against the DNA was made. TRBV1 is a pseudogene. Material for sequencing was peripheral blood. Here the CDR3 DNA reads TGCACCAGCAGCCAAGGCCGGCGGGGGGCCTCCTACGAGCAGTACTTC. Translation: CTSSQGRRGASYEQYF.